The source of this T cell receptor (beta chain) is a study of T cell repertoires in cytomegalovirus infection. Background on the study: Signatures in public TCR beta sequences pointed to both CMV infection and matching HLA type. Overall study results and limits: Summed public TCR beta family frequency identified CMV carriers bearing the relevant HLA. What dominated the ex vivo response were HLA-C-restricted CMV-specific TCR beta clonotypes.

TCRdb itself ran the reads through MiXCR, one entry per CDR3 protein. The data show 300,000 to 400,000 distinct CDR3 sequences, with roughly 18% seen just once and around 10% held by the top ten. The length of the CDR3 is 14 residues. Germline loops: CDR1 SGHTA, CDR2 FQGNSA. The junction had 6 bases not matched to a gene; V was cut back by 4 bases and J by 5 bases. This clonotype came up a few times. Its antigen remains unknown. The chain recombines TRBV7-2 with TRBJ1-2, with TRBD1 identical over 8 bases. Sequencing input: PBMCs. The sequence was collected from a human donor in good health (CMV status not recorded). Some clones in this sample may be carry-over from other donors' samples. The CDR3 nucleotides are TGTGCCAGCAGCTCTGACAGGGGCGGGTATGGCTACACCTTC. This encodes CASSSDRGGYGYTF.